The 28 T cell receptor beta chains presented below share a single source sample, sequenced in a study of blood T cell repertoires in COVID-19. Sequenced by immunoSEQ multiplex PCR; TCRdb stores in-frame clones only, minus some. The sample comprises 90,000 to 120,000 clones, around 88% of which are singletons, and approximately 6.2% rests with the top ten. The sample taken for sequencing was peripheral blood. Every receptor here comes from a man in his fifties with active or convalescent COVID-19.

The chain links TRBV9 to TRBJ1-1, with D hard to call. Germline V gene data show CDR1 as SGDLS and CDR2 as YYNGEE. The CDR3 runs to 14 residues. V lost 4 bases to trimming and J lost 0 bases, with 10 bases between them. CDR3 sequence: CASSLEQLNTEAFF. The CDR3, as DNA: TGTGCCAGCAGCCTCGAACAATTGAACACTGAAGCTTTCTTT.

The CDR3 sequence is CASSYPPEDEQYF. CDR3 in DNA: TGTGCCAGCAGTTACCCCCCTGAGGATGAGCAGTACTTC. The chain carries TRBV6-6 and TRBJ2-7; D is uncertain. Germline V gene sequence: CDR1 MNHNY, CDR2 SVGAGI (reference sequence). This CDR3 contains 13 residues. V gave up 2 bases and J gave up 7 bases, with 12 bases separating them.

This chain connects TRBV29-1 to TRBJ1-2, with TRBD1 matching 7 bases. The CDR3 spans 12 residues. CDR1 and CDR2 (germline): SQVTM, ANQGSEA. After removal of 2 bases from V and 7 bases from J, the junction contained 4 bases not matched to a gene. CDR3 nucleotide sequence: TGCAGCGTTGAAACAGGGGCTGGTGGCTACACCTTC. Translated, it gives CSVETGAGGYTF.

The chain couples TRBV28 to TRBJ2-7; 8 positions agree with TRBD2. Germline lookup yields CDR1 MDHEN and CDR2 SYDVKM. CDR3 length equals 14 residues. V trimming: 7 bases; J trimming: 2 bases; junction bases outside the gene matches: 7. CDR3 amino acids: CASTLGGETYEQYF. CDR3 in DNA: TGTGCCAGCACCCTCGGGGGGGAAACCTACGAGCAGTACTTC.

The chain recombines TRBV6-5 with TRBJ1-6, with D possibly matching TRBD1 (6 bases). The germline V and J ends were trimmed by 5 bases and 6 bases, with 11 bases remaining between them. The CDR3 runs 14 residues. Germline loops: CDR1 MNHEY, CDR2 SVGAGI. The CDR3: CASSKQGSNSPLHF. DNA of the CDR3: TGTGCCAGCAGTAAACAGGGTTCTAATTCACCCCTCCACTTT.

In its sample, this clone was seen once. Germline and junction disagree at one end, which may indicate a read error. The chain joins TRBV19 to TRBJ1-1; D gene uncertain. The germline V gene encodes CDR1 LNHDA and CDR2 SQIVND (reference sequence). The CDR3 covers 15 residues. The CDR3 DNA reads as TGTGTCAGTAGTAGCCTGGAGGGCATGAACACTGAAGCTTTCTTT. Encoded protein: CVSSSLEGMNTEAFF. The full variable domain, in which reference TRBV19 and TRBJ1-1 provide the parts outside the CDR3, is DGGITQSPKYLFRKEGQNVTLSCEQNLNHDAMYWYRQDPGQGLRLIYYSQIVNDFQKGDIAEGYSVSREKKESFPLTVTSAQKNPTAFYLCVSSSLEGMNTEAFFGQGTRLTVV.

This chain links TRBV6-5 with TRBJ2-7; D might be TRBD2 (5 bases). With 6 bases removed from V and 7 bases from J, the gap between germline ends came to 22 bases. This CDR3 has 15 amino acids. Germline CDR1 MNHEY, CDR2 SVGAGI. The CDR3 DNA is TGTGCCAGCAGCCCCACCGGGGTAAGGACGGGGGAGCAGTACTTC. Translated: CASSPTGVRTGEQYF.

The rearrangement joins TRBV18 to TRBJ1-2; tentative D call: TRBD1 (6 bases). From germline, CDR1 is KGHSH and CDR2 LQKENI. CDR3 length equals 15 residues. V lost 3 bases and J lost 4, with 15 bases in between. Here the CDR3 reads CASSPARTAGYGYTF. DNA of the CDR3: TGTGCCAGCTCACCTGCTCGGACAGCCGGCTATGGCTACACCTTC. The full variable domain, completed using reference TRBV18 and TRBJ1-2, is NAGVMQNPRHLVRRRGQEARLRCSPMKGHSHVYWYRQLPEEGLKFMVYLQKENIIDESGMPKERFSAEFPKEGPSILRIQQVVRGDSAAYFCASSPARTAGYGYTFGSGTRLTVV.

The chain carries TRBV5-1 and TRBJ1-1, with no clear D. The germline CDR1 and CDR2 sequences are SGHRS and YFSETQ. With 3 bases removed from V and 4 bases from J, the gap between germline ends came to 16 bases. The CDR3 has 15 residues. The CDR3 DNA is TGCGCCAGCAGCTGGGAGCCTTATCCGGGCACTGAAGCTTTCTTT. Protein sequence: CASSWEPYPGTEAFF. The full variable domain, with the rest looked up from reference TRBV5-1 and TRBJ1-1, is KAGVTQTPRYLIKTRGQQVTLSCSPISGHRSVSWYQQTPGQGLQFLFEYFSETQRNKGNFPGRFSGRQFSNSRSEMNVSTLELGDSALYLCASSWEPYPGTEAFFGQGTRLTVV.

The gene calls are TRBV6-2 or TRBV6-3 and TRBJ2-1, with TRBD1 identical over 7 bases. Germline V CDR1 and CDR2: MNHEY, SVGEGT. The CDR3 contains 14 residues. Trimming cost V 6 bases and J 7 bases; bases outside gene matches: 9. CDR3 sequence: CASSPDRAINEQFF. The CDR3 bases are TGTGCCAGCAGCCCAGACAGGGCTATAAATGAGCAGTTCTTC.

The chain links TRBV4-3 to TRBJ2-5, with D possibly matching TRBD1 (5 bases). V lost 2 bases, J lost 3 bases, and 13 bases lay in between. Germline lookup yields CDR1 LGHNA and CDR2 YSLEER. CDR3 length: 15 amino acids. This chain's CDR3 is CASSQRYRMEETQYF. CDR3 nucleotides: TGCGCCAGCAGCCAAAGGTACAGGATGGAAGAGACCCAGTACTTC.

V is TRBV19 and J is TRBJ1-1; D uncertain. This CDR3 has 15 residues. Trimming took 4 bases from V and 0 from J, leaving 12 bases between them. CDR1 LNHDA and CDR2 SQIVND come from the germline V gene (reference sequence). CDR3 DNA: TGTGCCAGTAGTAGGGAGACACATATGAACACTGAAGCTTTCTTT. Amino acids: CASSRETHMNTEAFF.

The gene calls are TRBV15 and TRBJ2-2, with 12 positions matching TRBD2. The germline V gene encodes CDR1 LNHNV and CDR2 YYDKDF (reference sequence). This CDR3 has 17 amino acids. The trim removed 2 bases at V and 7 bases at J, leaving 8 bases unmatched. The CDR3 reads CATSRRRLAGEHGELFF. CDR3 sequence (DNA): TGTGCCACCAGCAGACGCCGACTAGCGGGAGAACACGGGGAGCTGTTTTTT.

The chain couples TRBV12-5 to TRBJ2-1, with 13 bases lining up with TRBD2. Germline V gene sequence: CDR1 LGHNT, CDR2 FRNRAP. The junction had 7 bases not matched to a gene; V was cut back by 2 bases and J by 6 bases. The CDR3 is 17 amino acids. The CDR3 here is CASGLNPGLAGTNEQFF. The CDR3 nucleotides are TGTGCTAGTGGTTTGAACCCGGGACTAGCGGGGACCAATGAGCAGTTCTTC.

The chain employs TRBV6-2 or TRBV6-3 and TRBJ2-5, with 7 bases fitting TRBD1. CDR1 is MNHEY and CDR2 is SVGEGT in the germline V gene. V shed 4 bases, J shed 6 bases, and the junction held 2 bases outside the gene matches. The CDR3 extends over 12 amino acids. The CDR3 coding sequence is TGTGCCAGCAGTTCGGACAGGCAGACCCAGTACTTC. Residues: CASSSDRQTQYF.

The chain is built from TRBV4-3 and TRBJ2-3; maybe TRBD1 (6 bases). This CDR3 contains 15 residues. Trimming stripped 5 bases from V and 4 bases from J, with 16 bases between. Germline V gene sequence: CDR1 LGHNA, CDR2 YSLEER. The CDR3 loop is CASSNRVLRADTQYF. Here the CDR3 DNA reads TGCGCCAGCAGCAACAGGGTGTTGAGGGCAGATACGCAGTATTTT.

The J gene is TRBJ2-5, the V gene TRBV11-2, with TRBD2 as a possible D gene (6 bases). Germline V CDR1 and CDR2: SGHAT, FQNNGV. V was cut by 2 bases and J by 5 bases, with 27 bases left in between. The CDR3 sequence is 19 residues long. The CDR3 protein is CASSLIAAQGSAPVETQYF. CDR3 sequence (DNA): TGTGCCAGCAGCTTAATAGCGGCCCAAGGCAGCGCCCCAGTGGAGACCCAGTACTTC.

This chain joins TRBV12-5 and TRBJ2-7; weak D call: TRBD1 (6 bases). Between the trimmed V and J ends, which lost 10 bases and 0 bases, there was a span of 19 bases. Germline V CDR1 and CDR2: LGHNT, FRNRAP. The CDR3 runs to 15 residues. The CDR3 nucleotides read TGTGCTACAGAACCGGGACATAATTTCTCCTACGAGCAGTACTTC. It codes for CATEPGHNFSYEQYF.

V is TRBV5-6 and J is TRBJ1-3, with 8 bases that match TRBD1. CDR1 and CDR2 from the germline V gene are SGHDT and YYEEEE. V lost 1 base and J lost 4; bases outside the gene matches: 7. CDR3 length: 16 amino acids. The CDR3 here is CASSLLDRVQGNTIYF. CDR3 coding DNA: TGTGCCAGCAGCTTGTTGGACAGGGTTCAGGGAAACACCATATATTTT.

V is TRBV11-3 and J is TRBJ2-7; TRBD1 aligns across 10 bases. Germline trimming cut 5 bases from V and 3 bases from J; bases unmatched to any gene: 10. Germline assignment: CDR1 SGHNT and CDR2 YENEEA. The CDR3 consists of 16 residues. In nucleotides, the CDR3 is TGTGCCAGCAGCCCAGGTCGGACAGGGGGACTCTACGAGCAGTACTTC. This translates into CASSPGRTGGLYEQYF.

CDR3: CASSWDRGRGYTF. The CDR3 DNA is TGTGCCAGCAGTTGGGACAGGGGGCGTGGCTACACCTTC. The V and J genes are TRBV27 and TRBJ1-2; 12 bases match TRBD1. Losses at the gene ends were 4 bases for V and 7 bases for J; bases not matched to a gene: 1. The CDR3 totals 13 residues. Germline V gene data show CDR1 as MNHEY and CDR2 as SMNVEV (reference sequence).

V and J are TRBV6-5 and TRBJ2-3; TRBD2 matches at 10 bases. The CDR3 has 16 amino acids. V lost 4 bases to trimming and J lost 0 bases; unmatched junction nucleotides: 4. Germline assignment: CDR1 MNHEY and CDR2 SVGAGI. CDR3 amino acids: CASSWTSGRSTDTQYF. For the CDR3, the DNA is TGTGCCAGCAGTTGGACTAGCGGTAGGAGCACAGATACGCAGTATTTT.

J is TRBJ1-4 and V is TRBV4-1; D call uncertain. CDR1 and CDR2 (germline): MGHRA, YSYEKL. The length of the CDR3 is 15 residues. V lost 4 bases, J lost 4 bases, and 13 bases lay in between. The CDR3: CASSRDGQVNEKLFF. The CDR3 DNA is TGCGCCAGCAGCCGAGACGGTCAGGTTAATGAAAAACTGTTTTTT.

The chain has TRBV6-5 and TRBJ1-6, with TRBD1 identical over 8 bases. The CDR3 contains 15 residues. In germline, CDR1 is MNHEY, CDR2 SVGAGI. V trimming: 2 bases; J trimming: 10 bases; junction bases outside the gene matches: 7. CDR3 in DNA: TGTGCCAGCAGTTACAGCAGGGGGCGAGAATCACCCCTCCACTTT. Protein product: CASSYSRGRESPLHF.

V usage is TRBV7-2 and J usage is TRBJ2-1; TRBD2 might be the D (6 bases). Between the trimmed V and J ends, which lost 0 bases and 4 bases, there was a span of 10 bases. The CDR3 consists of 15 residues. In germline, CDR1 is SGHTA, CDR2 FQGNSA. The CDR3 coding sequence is TGTGCCAGCAGCTTAGCGGGGACTGTGTACAATGAGCAGTTCTTC. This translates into CASSLAGTVYNEQFF.

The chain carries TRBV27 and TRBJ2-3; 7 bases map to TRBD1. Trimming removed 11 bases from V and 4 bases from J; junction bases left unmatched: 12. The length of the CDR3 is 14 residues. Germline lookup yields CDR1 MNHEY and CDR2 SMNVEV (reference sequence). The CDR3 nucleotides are TGTGCCTGTGGGGACAGAGGGGTTTCAGATACGCAGTATTTT. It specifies CACGDRGVSDTQYF.

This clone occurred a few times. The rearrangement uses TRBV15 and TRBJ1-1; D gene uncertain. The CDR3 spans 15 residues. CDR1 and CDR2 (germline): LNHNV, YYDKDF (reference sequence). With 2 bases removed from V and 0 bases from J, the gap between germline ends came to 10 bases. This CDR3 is CATSRSDGVNTEAFF. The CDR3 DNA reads TGTGCCACCAGCAGATCCGACGGGGTGAACACTGAAGCTTTCTTT.

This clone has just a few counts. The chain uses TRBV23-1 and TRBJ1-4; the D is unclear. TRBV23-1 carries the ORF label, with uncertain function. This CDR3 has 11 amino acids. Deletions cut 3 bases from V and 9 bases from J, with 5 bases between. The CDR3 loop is CASSQEKKLFF. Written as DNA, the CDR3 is TGCGCCAGCAGTCAGGAGAAAAAACTGTTTTTT.